Sequencing of this TCR beta chain was carried out in a study of CD8+ T cells in alopecia areata. This clone occurred many times. Investigators isolated RNA and reverse transcribed it into cDNA to act as the sequencing template. Assay: immunoSEQ multiplex PCR; the TCRdb copy retains only in-frame clones and omits some. The sample consists of more than 95,000 clones, about two fifths of them appearing once. Germline loops: CDR1 SGHTA, CDR2 FQGNSA. Trimming removed 5 bases from V and 9 bases from J; junction bases left unmatched: 6. The CDR3 runs to 15 residues. This receptor was identified in a human donor with alopecia areata. The sequencing sample was made of CD4+ T cells sorted from blood. V and J are TRBV7-2 and TRBJ2-3; 15 bases align to TRBD2. CDR3 DNA sequence: TGTGCCAGCAGCCGGGGACTAGCGGGGGGAGGAACGCAGTATTTT. Translation: CASSRGLAGGGTQYF.